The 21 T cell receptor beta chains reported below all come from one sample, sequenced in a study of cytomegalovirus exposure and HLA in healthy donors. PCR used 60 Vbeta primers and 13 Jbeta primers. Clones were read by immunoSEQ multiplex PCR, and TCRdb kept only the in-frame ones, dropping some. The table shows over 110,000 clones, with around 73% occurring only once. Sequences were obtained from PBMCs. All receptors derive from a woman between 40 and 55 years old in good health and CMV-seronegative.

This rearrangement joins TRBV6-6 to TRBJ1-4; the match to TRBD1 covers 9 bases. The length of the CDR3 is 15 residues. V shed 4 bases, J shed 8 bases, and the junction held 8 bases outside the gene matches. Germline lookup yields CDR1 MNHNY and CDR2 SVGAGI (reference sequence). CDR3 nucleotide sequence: TGTGCCAGCAGTTCCGCGGGACAGGGTCGGGAAAAACTGTTTTTT. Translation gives CASSSAGQGREKLFF.

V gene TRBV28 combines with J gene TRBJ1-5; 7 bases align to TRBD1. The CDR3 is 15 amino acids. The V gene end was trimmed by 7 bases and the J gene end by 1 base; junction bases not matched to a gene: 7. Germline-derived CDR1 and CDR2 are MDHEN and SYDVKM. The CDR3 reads CASNTGARSNQPQHF. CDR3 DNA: TGTGCCAGCAACACAGGGGCCCGAAGCAATCAGCCCCAGCATTTT.

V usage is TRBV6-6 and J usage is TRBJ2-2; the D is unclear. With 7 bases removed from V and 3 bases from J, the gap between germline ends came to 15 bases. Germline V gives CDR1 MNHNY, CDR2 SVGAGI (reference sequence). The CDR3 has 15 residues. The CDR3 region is CASTFVTVDTGELFF. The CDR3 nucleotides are TGTGCCAGCACCTTTGTAACAGTGGACACCGGGGAGCTGTTTTTT.

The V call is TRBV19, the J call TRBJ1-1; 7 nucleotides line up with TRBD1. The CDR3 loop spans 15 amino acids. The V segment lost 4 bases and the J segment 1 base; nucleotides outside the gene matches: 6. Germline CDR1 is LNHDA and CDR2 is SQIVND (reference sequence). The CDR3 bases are TGTGCCAGTAGTACGGGGACAGAAGAGAACACTGAAGCTTTCTTT. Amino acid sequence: CASSTGTEENTEAFF.

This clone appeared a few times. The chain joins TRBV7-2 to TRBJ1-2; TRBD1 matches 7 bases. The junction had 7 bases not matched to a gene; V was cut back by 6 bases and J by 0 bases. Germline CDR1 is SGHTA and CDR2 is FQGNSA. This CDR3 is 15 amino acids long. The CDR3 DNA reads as TGTGCCAGCAGTCGGGACAGCCATCCTAACTATGGCTACACCTTC. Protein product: CASSRDSHPNYGYTF.

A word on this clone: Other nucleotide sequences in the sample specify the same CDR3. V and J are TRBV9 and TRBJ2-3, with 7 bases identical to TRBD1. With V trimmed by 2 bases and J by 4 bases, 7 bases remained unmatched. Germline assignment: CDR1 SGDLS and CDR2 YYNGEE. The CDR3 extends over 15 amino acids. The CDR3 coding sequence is TGTGCCAGCAGCGTGTGGACAGGAGGCGCAGATACGCAGTATTTT. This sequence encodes CASSVWTGGADTQYF.

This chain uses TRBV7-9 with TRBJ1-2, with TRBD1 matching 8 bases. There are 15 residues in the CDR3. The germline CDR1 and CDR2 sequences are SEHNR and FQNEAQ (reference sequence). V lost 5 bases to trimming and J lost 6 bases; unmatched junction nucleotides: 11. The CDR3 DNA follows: TGTGCCAGCAGCCCTGGACAGGGTCCGTATGATGGCTACACCTTC. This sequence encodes CASSPGQGPYDGYTF.

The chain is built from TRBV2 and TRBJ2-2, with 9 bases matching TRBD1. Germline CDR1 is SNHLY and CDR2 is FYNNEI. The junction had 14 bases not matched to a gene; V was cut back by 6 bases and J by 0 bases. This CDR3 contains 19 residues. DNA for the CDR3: TGTGCCAGCAGGGGACCTTCACCGGGACAGGGACCGAACACCGGGGAGCTGTTTTTT. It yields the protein CASRGPSPGQGPNTGELFF.

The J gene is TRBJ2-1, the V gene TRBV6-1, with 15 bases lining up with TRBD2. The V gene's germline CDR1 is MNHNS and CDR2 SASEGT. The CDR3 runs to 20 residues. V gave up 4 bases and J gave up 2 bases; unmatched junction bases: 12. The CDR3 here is CASSGFSGTSGGTTYNEQFF. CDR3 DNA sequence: TGTGCCAGCAGTGGCTTTTCCGGGACTAGCGGGGGGACGACCTACAATGAGCAGTTCTTC.

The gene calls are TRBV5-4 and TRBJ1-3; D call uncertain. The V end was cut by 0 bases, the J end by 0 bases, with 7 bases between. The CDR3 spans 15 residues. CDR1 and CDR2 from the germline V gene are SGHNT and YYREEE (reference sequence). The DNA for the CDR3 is TGTGCCAGCAGCTTGGAACTGAACTCTGGAAACACCATATATTTT. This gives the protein CASSLELNSGNTIYF. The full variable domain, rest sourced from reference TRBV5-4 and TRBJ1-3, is ETGVTQSPTHLIKTRGQQVTLRCSSQSGHNTVSWYQQALGQGPQFIFQYYREEENGRGNFPPRFSGLQFPNYSSELNVNALELDDSALYLCASSLELNSGNTIYFGEGSWLTVV.

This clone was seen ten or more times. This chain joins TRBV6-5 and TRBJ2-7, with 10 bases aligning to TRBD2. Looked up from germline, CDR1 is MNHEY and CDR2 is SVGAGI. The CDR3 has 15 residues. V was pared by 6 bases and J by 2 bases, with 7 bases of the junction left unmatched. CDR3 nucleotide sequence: TGTGCCAGCAGCCGGACTAGCGGCCTACCCTACGAGCAGTACTTC. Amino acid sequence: CASSRTSGLPYEQYF.

The CDR3 sequence: CASSRVRHQGSTDTQYF. The CDR3 DNA sequence: TGTGCCAGCAGCCGAGTTAGGCACCAGGGAAGCACAGATACGCAGTATTTT. This chain joins TRBV11-2 and TRBJ2-3; weak D call: TRBD1 (5 bases). V lost 5 bases and J 0 bases, leaving 18 bases between the germline ends. This CDR3 has 17 amino acids. From germline, CDR1 is SGHAT and CDR2 FQNNGV.

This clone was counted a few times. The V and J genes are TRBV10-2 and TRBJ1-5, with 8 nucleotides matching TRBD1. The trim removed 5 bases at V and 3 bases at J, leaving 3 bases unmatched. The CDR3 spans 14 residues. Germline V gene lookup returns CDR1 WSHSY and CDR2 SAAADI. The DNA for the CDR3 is TGCGCCAGCAGTCAGGGGGCCCTCAATCAGCCCCAGCATTTT. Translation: CASSQGALNQPQHF.

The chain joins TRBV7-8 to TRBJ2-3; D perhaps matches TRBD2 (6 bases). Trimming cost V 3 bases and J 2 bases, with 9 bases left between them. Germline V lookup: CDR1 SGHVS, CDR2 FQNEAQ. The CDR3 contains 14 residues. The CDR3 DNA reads TGTGCCAGCAGCTTTGGGACTCACACAGATACGCAGTATTTT. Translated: CASSFGTHTDTQYF.

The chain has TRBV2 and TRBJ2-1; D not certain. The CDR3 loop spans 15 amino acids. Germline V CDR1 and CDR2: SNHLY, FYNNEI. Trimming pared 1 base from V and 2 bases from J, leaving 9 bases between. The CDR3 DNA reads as TGTGCCAGCAGTGAAGGGGCCTCACCCTACAATGAGCAGTTCTTC. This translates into CASSEGASPYNEQFF.

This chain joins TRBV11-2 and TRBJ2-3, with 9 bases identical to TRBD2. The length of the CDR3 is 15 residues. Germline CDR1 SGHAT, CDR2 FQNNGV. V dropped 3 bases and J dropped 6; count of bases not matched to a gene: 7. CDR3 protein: CASSFRRGGQDTQYF. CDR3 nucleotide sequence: TGTGCCAGCAGCTTCAGGCGGGGGGGCCAGGATACGCAGTATTTT.

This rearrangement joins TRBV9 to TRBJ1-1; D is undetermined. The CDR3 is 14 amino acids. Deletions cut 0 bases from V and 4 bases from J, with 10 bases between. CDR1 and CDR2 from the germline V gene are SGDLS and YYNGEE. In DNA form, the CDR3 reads TGTGCCAGCAGCGTAGGAGTAGTTGGCACTGAAGCTTTCTTT. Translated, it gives CASSVGVVGTEAFF.

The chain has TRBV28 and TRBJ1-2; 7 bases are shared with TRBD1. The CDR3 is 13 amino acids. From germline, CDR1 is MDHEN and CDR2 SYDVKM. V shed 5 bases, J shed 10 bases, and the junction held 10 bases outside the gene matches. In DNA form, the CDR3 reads TGTGCCAGCAGTCTAGAGACAGGGTTAGTCTACACCTTC. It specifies CASSLETGLVYTF.

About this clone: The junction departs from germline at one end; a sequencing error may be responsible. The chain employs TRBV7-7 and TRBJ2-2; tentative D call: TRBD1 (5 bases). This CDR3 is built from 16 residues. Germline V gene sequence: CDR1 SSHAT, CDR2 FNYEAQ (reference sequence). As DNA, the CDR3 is TGTGCTAGCAGCCCCGTCCCCCCAGGGTTGACCGGGGAGCTGTTTTTT. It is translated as CASSPVPPGLTGELFF.

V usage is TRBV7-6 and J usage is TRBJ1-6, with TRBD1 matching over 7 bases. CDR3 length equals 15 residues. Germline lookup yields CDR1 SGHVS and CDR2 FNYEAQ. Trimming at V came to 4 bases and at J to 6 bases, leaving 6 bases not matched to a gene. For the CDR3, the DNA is TGTGCCAGCAGCTCAACAGGGGATGTTAATTCACCCCTCCACTTT. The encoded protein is CASSSTGDVNSPLHF.

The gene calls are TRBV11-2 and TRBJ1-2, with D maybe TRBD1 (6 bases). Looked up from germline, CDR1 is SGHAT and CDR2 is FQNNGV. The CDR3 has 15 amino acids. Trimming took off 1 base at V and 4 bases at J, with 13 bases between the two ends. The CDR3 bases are TGTGCCAGCAGCTTAGGACCAGGACAGACCTATGGCTACACCTTC. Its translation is CASSLGPGQTYGYTF.